Listed here are 14 T cell receptor beta chains from one sample, sequenced in a study of CD8 T cells in Susac syndrome. Random hexamers were used to reverse transcribe the RNA input (about 0.45 to 1 ug). TCRdb independently ran MiXCR on the immunoSEQ multiplex PCR reads; one entry per CDR3 protein. Among about 190,000 distinct CDR3 sequences listed, 85% to 95% were seen once. The sequencing input was CD8+ T cells from PBMCs. These receptors came from a human donor with Susac syndrome.

The V and J genes are TRBV14 and TRBJ2-1; either TRBD1 or TRBD2 may fit D (6 bases each). This CDR3 contains 17 residues. The ends were cut back, 0 bases at V and 7 bases at J, with 19 bases in the middle. In germline, CDR1 is SGHDN, CDR2 FVKESK. CDR3 protein: CASSQDAGGRTNNEQFF. The CDR3 nucleotides are TGTGCCAGCAGCCAAGACGCCGGGGGCCGTACTAATAATGAGCAGTTCTTC.

This chain uses TRBV28 with TRBJ1-5, with D perhaps TRBD1 (5 bases). Germline V gene sequence: CDR1 MDHEN, CDR2 SYDVKM. V dropped 9 bases and J dropped 3 bases, with 15 bases sitting between them. The CDR3 runs 14 residues. In DNA, the CDR3 is TGTGCCAGTTACCTTAGGGGTTTCAATCAGCCCCAGCATTTT. The encoded protein is CASYLRGFNQPQHF.

V is TRBV14 and J is TRBJ2-6; D remains unclear. The germline V gene encodes CDR1 SGHDN and CDR2 FVKESK. V was shortened by 0 bases and J by 0 bases, with 6 bases between the two germline ends. The CDR3 covers 16 residues. The chain's CDR3 is CASSQDRYSGANVLTF. The CDR3 DNA follows: TGTGCCAGCAGCCAAGACCGGTACTCTGGGGCCAACGTCCTGACTTTC.

The CDR3 coding sequence is TGTGCCAGCAGAGAGTTTGGGACAGAGCTCTTACCTGAAGCTTTCTTT. Translated: CASREFGTELLPEAFF. The J gene is TRBJ1-1, the V gene TRBV6-1, with 7 bases identical to TRBD1. The V gene end was trimmed by 6 bases and the J gene end by 6 bases; junction bases not matched to a gene: 16. The length of the CDR3 is 16 residues. Germline CDR1 and CDR2: MNHNS and SASEGT.

The chain joins TRBV20-1 to TRBJ2-7; 14 bases agree with TRBD2. Germline V gene sequence: CDR1 DFQATT, CDR2 SNEGSKA (reference sequence). Trimming cost V 5 bases and J 1 base; bases outside gene matches: 7. The CDR3 contains 16 residues. The CDR3 is CSAFGTSGSQSYEQYF. The DNA for the CDR3 is TGCAGTGCTTTCGGGACTAGCGGGAGCCAATCCTACGAGCAGTACTTC.

V is TRBV14 and J is TRBJ1-2, with a possible D match to TRBD1 (5 bases). V lost 2 bases and J 4 bases, leaving 17 bases between the germline ends. The CDR3 loop spans 16 amino acids. Germline lookup yields CDR1 SGHDN and CDR2 FVKESK. The CDR3 DNA follows: TGTGCCAGCAGCCAATTCTCAGGGAGTGGGGTCTATGGCTACACCTTC. It encodes CASSQFSGSGVYGYTF.

The chain combines TRBV27 with TRBJ1-1; D perhaps matches TRBD1 (6 bases). This CDR3 spans 13 amino acids. V shed 3 bases and J shed 5 bases, with 10 bases lying between them. The germline V gene encodes CDR1 MNHEY and CDR2 SMNVEV (reference sequence). CDR3: CASSLRGGTEAFF. The CDR3 nucleotides are TGTGCCAGCAGTTTGAGAGGGGGAACTGAAGCTTTCTTT.

The CDR3 DNA follows: TGTGCCAGTAGTGTGACAGGGGGCCTCGACAATGAGCAGTTCTTC. Encoded protein: CASSVTGGLDNEQFF. This sequence joins TRBV19 and TRBJ2-1; 10 bases align to TRBD1. Germline V gene sequence: CDR1 LNHDA, CDR2 SQIVND (reference sequence). The CDR3 runs to 15 residues. The junction had 6 bases not matched to a gene; V was cut back by 5 bases and J by 5 bases.

The V and J genes are TRBV6-5 and TRBJ2-4; D is uncertain. V gave up 4 bases and J gave up 7 bases, with 11 bases separating them. The CDR3 runs to 13 residues. Germline CDR1 and CDR2: MNHEY and SVGAGI. The CDR3 DNA is TGTGCCAGCAGTTCCGCCCGATCGAACATTCAGTACTTC. Encoded protein: CASSSARSNIQYF.

The chain carries TRBV5-4 and TRBJ2-2; 9 bases fit TRBD2. The J segment lost 6 bases and the V segment lost 4 bases, leaving 13 bases of the junction unmatched. CDR1 is SGHNT and CDR2 is YYREEE in the germline V gene (reference sequence). The CDR3 sequence is 17 residues long. The CDR3 DNA follows: TGTGCCAGCAGCCCACCTGCGGGGGGGATATATCCCGGGGAGCTGTTTTTT. Protein product: CASSPPAGGIYPGELFF.

The table lists this clonotype with a count of one. The V call is TRBV20-1, the J call TRBJ2-7; D is ambiguous. V was trimmed by 6 bases and J by 2 bases, leaving 14 bases between them. The CDR3 extends over 13 amino acids. The V gene's germline CDR1 is DFQATT and CDR2 SNEGSKA (reference sequence). The CDR3 here is CSANTVPAYEQYF. For the CDR3, the DNA is TGCAGTGCGAATACAGTTCCCGCCTACGAGCAGTACTTC.

The chain has TRBV27 and TRBJ1-1; D possibly corresponds to TRBD1 (6 bases). Germline CDR1 MNHEY, CDR2 SMNVEV (reference sequence). The CDR3 extends over 14 amino acids. The V end was cut by 5 bases, the J end by 4 bases, with 14 bases between. CDR3 in amino acids: CASSLRQALTEAFF. The CDR3 coding sequence is TGTGCCAGCAGTCTTCGACAGGCTCTCACTGAAGCTTTCTTT.

The CDR3 protein is CASSQGLAGSQETQYF. CDR3 nucleotides: TGTGCCAGCAGCCAAGGACTAGCGGGGAGTCAAGAGACCCAGTACTTC. The V call is TRBV7-9, the J call TRBJ2-5; 12 positions agree with TRBD2. The ends lost 5 bases at V and 2 bases at J; junction bases unmatched: 6. CDR1 and CDR2 (germline): SEHNR, FQNEAQ (reference sequence). The CDR3 length is 16 residues.

V and J are TRBV9 and TRBJ2-1; tentatively, D is TRBD2 (5 bases). This CDR3 is 12 amino acids long. The germline CDR1 and CDR2 sequences are SGDLS and YYNGEE. The ends were cut back, 0 bases at V and 8 bases at J, with 6 bases in the middle. The CDR3 DNA reads TGTGCCAGCAGCGTAGAGAGGGATGAGCAGTTCTTC. This encodes CASSVERDEQFF.